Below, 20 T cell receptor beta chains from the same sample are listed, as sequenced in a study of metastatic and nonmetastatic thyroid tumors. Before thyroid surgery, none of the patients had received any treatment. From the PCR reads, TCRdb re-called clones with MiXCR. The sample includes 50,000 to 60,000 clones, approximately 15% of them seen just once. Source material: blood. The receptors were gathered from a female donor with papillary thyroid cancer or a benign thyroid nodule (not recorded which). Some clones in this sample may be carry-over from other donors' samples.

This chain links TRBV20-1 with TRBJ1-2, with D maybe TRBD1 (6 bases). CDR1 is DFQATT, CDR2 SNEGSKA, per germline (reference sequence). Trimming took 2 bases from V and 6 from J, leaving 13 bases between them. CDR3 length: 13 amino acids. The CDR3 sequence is CSARRPRGDGYTF. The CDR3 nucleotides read TGCAGTGCTAGAAGACCAAGGGGGGATGGCTACACCTTC.

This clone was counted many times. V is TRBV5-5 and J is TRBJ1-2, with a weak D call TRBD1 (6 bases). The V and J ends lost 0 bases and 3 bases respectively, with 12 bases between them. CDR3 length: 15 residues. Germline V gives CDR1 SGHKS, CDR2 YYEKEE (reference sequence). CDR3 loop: CASSLGDTFHYGYTF. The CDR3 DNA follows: TGTGCCAGCAGCTTGGGGGACACTTTTCACTATGGCTACACCTTC. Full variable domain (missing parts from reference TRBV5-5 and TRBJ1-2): DAGVTQSPTHLIKTRGQQVTLRCSPISGHKSVSWYQQVLGQGPQFIFQYYEKEERGRGNFPDRFSARQFPNYSSELNVNALLLGDSALYLCASSLGDTFHYGYTFGSGTRLTVV.

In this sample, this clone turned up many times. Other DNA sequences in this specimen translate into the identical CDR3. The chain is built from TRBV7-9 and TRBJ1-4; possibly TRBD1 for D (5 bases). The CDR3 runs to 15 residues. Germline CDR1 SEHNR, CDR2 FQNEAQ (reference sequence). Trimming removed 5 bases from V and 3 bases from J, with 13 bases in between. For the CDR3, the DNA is TGTGCCAGCAGCCCCGCGCGGGGGGCTAATGAAAAACTGTTTTTT. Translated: CASSPARGANEKLFF.

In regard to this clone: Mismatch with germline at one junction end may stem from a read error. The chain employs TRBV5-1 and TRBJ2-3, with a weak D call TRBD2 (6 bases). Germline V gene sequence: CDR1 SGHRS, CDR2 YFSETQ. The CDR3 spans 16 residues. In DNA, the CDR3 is TGCGCCAGCAGCTTGGTGGGGGGAGGACCCACAGATACGCAGTATTTC. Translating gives CASSLVGGGPTDTQYF.

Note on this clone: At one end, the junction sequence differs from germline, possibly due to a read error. As DNA, the CDR3 is TGCAGTGCTGTAAGGGGGTATCAGCACCAGCATTTT. Amino acid sequence: CSAVRGYQHQHF. The chain carries TRBV20-1 and TRBJ1-5, with D perhaps matching TRBD1 (6 bases). CDR1 DFQATT and CDR2 SNEGSKA come from the germline V gene (reference sequence). This CDR3 is 12 amino acids long.

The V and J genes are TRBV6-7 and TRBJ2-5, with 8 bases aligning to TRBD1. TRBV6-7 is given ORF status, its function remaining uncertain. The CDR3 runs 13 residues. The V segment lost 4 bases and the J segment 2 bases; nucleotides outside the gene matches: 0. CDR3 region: CASSWDRQETQYF. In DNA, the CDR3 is TGTGCCAGCAGTTGGGACAGGCAAGAGACCCAGTACTTC.

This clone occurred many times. CDR3 sequence reads: CASSLGLAGWTGELFF. DNA of the CDR3: TGTGCCAGCAGCTTGGGACTAGCGGGGTGGACCGGGGAGCTGTTTTTT. This chain links TRBV5-6 with TRBJ2-2, with TRBD2 matching over 11 bases. The J segment lost 5 bases and the V segment lost 0 bases, leaving 3 bases of the junction unmatched. The CDR3 has 16 amino acids. Germline CDR1 reads SGHDT; CDR2 reads YYEEEE.

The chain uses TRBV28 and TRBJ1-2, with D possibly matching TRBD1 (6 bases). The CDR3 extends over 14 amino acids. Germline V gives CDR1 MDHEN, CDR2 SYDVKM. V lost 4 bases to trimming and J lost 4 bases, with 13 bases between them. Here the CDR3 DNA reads TGTGCCAGCAGTTCTACAGGGTGGGTCTATGGCTACACCTTC. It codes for CASSSTGWVYGYTF.

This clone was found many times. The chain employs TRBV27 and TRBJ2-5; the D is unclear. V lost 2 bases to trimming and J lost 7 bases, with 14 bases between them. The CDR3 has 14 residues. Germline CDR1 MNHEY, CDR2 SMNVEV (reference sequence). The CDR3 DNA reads TGTGCCAGCAGTTTAGGCGGCGTTTATGGGACCCAGTACTTC. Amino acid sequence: CASSLGGVYGTQYF.

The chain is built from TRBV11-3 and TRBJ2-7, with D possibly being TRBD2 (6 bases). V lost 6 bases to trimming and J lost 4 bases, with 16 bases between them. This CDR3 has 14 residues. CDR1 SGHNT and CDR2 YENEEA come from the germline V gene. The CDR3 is CASRDLGTEYEQYF. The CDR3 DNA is TGTGCCAGCAGAGATTTGGGGACTGAGTACGAGCAGTACTTC.

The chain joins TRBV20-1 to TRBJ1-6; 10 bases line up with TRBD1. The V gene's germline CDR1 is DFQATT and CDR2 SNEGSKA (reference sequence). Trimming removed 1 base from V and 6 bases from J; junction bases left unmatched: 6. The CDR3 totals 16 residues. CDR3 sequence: CSARGRQGAGNSPLHF. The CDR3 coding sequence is TGCAGTGCTAGAGGGCGACAGGGGGCGGGTAATTCACCCCTCCACTTT.

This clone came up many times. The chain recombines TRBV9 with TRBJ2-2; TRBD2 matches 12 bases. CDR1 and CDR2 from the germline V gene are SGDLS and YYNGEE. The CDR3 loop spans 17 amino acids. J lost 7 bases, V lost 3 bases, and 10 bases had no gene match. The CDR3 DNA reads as TGTGCCAGCAGCGCCCTAGCGGGAGGGCCGAGGGGCGGGGAGCTGTTTTTT. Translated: CASSALAGGPRGGELFF.

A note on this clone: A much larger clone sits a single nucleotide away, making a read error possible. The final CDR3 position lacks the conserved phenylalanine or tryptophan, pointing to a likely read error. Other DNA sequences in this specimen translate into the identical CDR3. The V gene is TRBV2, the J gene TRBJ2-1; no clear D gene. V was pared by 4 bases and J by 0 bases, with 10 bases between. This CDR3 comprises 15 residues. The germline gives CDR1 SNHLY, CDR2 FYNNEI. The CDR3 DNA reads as TGTGCCAGCAGTGCTCGCGGTAGCTCCTACAATGAGCAGTTCTCC. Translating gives CASSARGSSYNEQFS.

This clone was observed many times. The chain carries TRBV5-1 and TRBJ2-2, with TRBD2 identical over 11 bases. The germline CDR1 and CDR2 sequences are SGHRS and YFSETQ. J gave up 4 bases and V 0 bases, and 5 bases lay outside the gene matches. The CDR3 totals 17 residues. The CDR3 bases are TGCGCCAGCAGCTTGGGCAGGCTAGCGGGAGGCACCGGGGAGCTGTTTTTT. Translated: CASSLGRLAGGTGELFF.

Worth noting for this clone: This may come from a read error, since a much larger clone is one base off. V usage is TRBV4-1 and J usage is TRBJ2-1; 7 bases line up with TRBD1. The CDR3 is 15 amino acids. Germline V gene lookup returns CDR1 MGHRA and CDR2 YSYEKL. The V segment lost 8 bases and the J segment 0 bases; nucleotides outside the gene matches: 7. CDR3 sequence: CASGLGQSSYNEQFF. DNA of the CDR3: TGCGCCAGCGGCCTGGGACAGAGCTCCTACAATGAGCAGTTCTTC.

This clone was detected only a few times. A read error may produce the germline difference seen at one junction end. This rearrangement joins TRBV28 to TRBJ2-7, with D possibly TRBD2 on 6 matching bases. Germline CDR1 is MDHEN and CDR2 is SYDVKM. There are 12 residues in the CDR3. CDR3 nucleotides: TGTTCGACTCGAGGAGGGGTTTACGAACAGTACTTC. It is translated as CSTRGGVYEQYF.

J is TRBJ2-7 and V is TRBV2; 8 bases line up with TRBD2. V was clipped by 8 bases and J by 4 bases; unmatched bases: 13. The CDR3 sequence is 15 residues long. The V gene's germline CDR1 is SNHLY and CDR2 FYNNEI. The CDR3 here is CASLYPGTRVYEQYF. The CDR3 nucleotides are TGTGCCAGCCTATACCCCGGGACTAGAGTTTACGAGCAGTACTTC.

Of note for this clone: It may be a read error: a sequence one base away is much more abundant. CDR3 DNA: TGTGCCTGGGTACGAGCCGATACGCAGTATTTT. Protein product: CAWVRADTQYF. The chain employs TRBV28 and TRBJ2-3; D unresolved. Per germline, CDR1 MDHEN and CDR2 SYDVKM. Trimming stripped 11 bases from V and 6 bases from J, with 12 bases between. This CDR3 is built from 11 residues. The full variable domain, rest sourced from reference TRBV28 and TRBJ2-3, is DVKVTQSSRYLVKRTGEKVFLECVQDMDHENMFWYRQDPGLGLRLIYFSYDVKMKEKGDIPEGYSVSREKKERFSLILESASTNQTSMYLCAWVRADTQYFGPGTRLTVL.

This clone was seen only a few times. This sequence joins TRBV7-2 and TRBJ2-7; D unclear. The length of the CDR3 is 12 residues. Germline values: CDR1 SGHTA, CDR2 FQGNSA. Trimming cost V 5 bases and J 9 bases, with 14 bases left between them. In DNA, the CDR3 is TGTGCCAGCAGCCGAGCTGTCGGTAGGCAGTACTTC. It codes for CASSRAVGRQYF.

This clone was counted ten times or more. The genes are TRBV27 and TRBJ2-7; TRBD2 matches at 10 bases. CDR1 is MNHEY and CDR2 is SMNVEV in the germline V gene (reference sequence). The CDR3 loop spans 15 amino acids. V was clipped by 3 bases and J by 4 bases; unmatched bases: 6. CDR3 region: CASSFLAGDFYEQYF. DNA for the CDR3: TGTGCCAGCAGTTTTCTAGCGGGAGATTTTTACGAGCAGTACTTC.